This TCR beta chain was identified in a study of breast tumors, draining lymph nodes, adjacent tissues. TCRdb recomputed calls from the multiplex PCR reads with MiXCR, one row per CDR3 protein. This sample yields about 22,000 distinct CDR3 sequences, of which about 54% are seen a single time; around 15% belongs to the top ten. This clonotype was recorded only once. The V and J ends lost 4 bases and 8 bases respectively, with 19 bases between them. The CDR3 is 16 amino acids. Germline CDR1 reads SGDLS; CDR2 reads YYNGEE. Material: breast tumor tissue. This receptor was obtained from a female donor with breast cancer. Some clones in this sample may be carry-over from other donors' samples. The gene calls are TRBV9 and TRBJ1-6; D is unclear. As DNA, the CDR3 is TGTGCCAGCAGCCCACGGGATGCGGGTAGTCATTCACCCCTCCACTTT. This gives the protein CASSPRDAGSHSPLHF.